This T cell receptor beta chain was sequenced during a study of blood T cell repertoires in COVID-19. Looking at the study overall: The samples span acute and convalescent COVID-19 from the United States, Italy and Spain. PBMCs, B-cell-depleted T cells, or T cells provided the cDNA or gDNA that made up the material.

CDR1 is SGHTA, CDR2 FQGTGA, per germline. V was cut by 4 bases and J by 3 bases, with 12 bases left in between. The CDR3 sequence is 14 residues long. Original handling: Nucleated cell number was recorded as an estimate derived from reference gene primer amplification. Method: immunoSEQ multiplex PCR; TCRdb's copy keeps in-frame clones and lacks some. V, J and clone size were drawn from that table, and D and trimming were deduced from the DNA. The sample contains 100,000 to 150,000 clones, about four fifths of which appear only once. The chain uses TRBV7-3 and TRBJ1-1; a possible D gene is TRBD1 (6 bases). The clonotype originates from a man in his fifties or sixties with acute or convalescent COVID-19. What was sequenced was peripheral blood. The CDR3 is CASSSDSYDTEAFF. The CDR3 DNA reads as TGTGCCAGCAGCTCGGACAGTTATGACACTGAAGCTTTCTTT.